This T cell receptor beta chain was captured in a study of regulatory T cells in long-lasting Graves disease. Arm-PCR of CDR3 regions and iRepertoire HTBI primers were used to build TCR beta libraries. MiXCR was run by TCRdb on the multiplex PCR reads, yielding one entry per CDR3 protein. The sample includes 320,000 or so distinct CDR3 sequences, 18% of them seen just once. Documented time point: newly diagnosed GD, antithyroid drugs for less than 3 months. With RNA extracted from PBMCs as input, the TCR library was made. This clonotype was seen repeatedly, ten times or more. This CDR3 has 16 residues. V lost 0 bases, J lost 9 bases, and 7 bases stayed unmatched. Germline CDR1 and CDR2: GTSNPN and SVGIG (reference sequence).

The TCR originated in a female donor with Graves disease. This chain connects TRBV30 to TRBJ2-1, with 14 bases lining up with TRBD2. Specimen: peripheral blood mononuclear cells (PBMCs), collected at new diagnosis, from a patient treated with antithyroid drugs. DNA of the CDR3: TGTGCCTGGAGTGTAAAGGGACTAGCGGGAGTTAGTGAGCAGTTCTTC. This gives the protein CAWSVKGLAGVSEQFF. The whole variable domain, remainder taken from reference TRBV30 and TRBJ2-1, is SQTIHQWPATLVQPVGSPLSLECTVEGTSNPNLYWYRQAAGRGLQLLFYSVGIGQISSEVPQNLSASRPQDRQFILSSKKLLLSDSGFYLCAWSVKGLAGVSEQFFGPGTRLTVL.